The 20 T cell receptor beta chains reported below all come from one sample, sequenced in a study of vaccination and CD4 T cells after COVID-19. Treatment reported: approximately 9-day PBMC culture with coronavirus spike peptide pools or control peptides (ViraFEST assay). Sequencing of DNA taken from cultured CD4+ T cells relied on the Oncomine TCR Beta short-read assay. TCRdb reanalysed the PCR reads using MiXCR and keeps one entry per CDR3 protein. The repertoire consists of 3,000 to 3,500 distinct CDR3 sequences, with approximately 24% occurring once and the leading ten covering 45% to 55%. No antigens are known for them. Material: CD4+ T cells from blood, cultured in vitro, obtained after SARS-CoV-2 vaccination. The receptors derive from a human donor who had recovered from COVID-19.

This chain joins TRBV6-1 and TRBJ2-5; 7 bases agree with TRBD1. The J segment lost 0 bases and the V segment lost 1 base, leaving 5 bases of the junction unmatched. This CDR3 has 16 amino acids. The germline CDR1 and CDR2 sequences are MNHNS and SASEGT. CDR3 nucleotides: TGTGCCAGCAGTGAAGGGACAGGAGGACACCAAGAGACCCAGTACTTC. Encoded protein: CASSEGTGGHQETQYF.

This clonotype was picked up a small number of times. This chain links TRBV24-1 with TRBJ1-1, with 7 bases matching TRBD1. This CDR3 is 14 amino acids long. Looked up from germline, CDR1 is KGHDR and CDR2 is SFDVKD. V lost 5 bases and J lost 3; bases outside the gene matches: 5. DNA of the CDR3: TGTGCCACCAGTGCTACTACAGGGGACACTGAAGCTTTCTTT. Its translation is CATSATTGDTEAFF.

This clonotype showed up just a few times. The chain carries TRBV29-1 and TRBJ2-3; D not resolved. V dropped 1 base and J dropped 4 bases, with 9 bases sitting between them. The CDR3 is made up of 13 amino acids. The germline V gene encodes CDR1 SQVTM and CDR2 ANQGSEA. CDR3 amino acids: CSVEAYPPDTQYF. CDR3 DNA sequence: TGCAGCGTTGAAGCCTACCCCCCAGATACGCAGTATTTT.

The chain combines TRBV7-8 with TRBJ1-1; no reliable D call. From germline, CDR1 is SGHVS and CDR2 FQNEAQ. V was pared by 8 bases and J by 3 bases, with 13 bases between. The CDR3 has 13 amino acids. CDR3 DNA: TGTGCCAGCGGGCTCGGTCGGGACACTGAAGCTTTCTTT. Its translation is CASGLGRDTEAFF.

This clonotype was picked up a small number of times. This rearrangement joins TRBV6-5 to TRBJ2-1; D is unclear. This CDR3 is 11 amino acids long. Trimming removed 4 bases from V and 5 bases from J, with 3 bases in between. Germline-derived CDR1 and CDR2 are MNHEY and SVGAGI. The CDR3 nucleotides are TGTGCCAGCAGTTCCGACAATGAGCAGTTCTTC. Its translation is CASSSDNEQFF.

This clonotype was recorded many times. The rearrangement joins TRBV6-1 to TRBJ2-5; D is uncertain. This CDR3 contains 11 residues. Per germline, CDR1 MNHNS and CDR2 SASEGT. V lost 7 bases, J lost 4 bases, and 7 bases lay in between. DNA for the CDR3: TGTGCCAGCAAACAAGGAGAGACCCAGTACTTC. Its translation: CASKQGETQYF.

The sample holds a few counts of this clonotype. The rearrangement joins TRBV20-1 to TRBJ1-5; D not resolved. Trimming stripped 0 bases from V and 1 base from J, with 10 bases between. The germline V gene encodes CDR1 DFQATT and CDR2 SNEGSKA (reference sequence). The CDR3 totals 15 residues. Written as DNA, the CDR3 is TGCAGTGCTAGAGATCCGGGCCTAAGCAATCAGCCCCAGCATTTT. This translates into CSARDPGLSNQPQHF.

In its sample, this clonotype is medium-sized. The chain has TRBV20-1 and TRBJ1-2; D is ambiguous. CDR1 is DFQATT, CDR2 SNEGSKA, per germline (reference sequence). The CDR3 spans 13 residues. V dropped 3 bases and J dropped 1 base, with 9 bases sitting between them. The DNA of the CDR3 is TGCAGTGCTAGCCTACAGCTTAACTATGGCTACACCTTC. Protein product: CSASLQLNYGYTF.

In this sample, this clonotype is medium-sized (0.01 to 0.1%). V and J are TRBV10-1 and TRBJ1-1; 9 bases line up with TRBD1. The germline CDR1 and CDR2 sequences are WNHNN and SYGVQD (reference sequence). CDR3 length equals 15 residues. Trimming cost V 4 bases and J 3 bases; bases outside gene matches: 6. The CDR3 reads CASSGDRARDTEAFF. Written as DNA, the CDR3 is TGCGCCAGCAGTGGGGACAGGGCCAGGGACACTGAAGCTTTCTTT.

This chain joins TRBV7-3 and TRBJ2-2; a possible D gene is TRBD1 (6 bases). Trimming cost V 5 bases and J 4 bases, with 11 bases left between them. CDR1 and CDR2 (germline): SGHTA, FQGTGA. The CDR3 is 14 amino acids. The CDR3 DNA reads TGTGCCAGCAGCACGGGACACCCCACCGGGGAGCTGTTTTTT. Translation gives CASSTGHPTGELFF.

There are a few counts of this clonotype. The chain couples TRBV27 to TRBJ1-1; 9 nucleotides line up with TRBD1. In germline, CDR1 is MNHEY, CDR2 SMNVEV (reference sequence). The CDR3 extends over 14 amino acids. After removal of 5 bases from V and 4 bases from J, the junction contained 5 bases not matched to a gene. CDR3 sequence (DNA): TGTGCCAGCAGTCGGACAGGGGTAGGCACTGAAGCTTTCTTT. Residues: CASSRTGVGTEAFF.

The sample holds a few counts of this clonotype. The V and J genes are TRBV7-2 and TRBJ1-2; 7 nucleotides line up with TRBD1. The germline V gene encodes CDR1 SGHTA and CDR2 FQGNSA. Unmatched junction bases numbered 5, after V lost 0 bases and J lost 4 bases. The CDR3 is made up of 15 amino acids. CDR3 DNA sequence: TGTGCCAGCAGCTTAGCGGCGACAGGGCTCTATGGCTACACCTTC. Its translation: CASSLAATGLYGYTF.

V gene TRBV6-1 combines with J gene TRBJ1-2; weak D call: TRBD1 (5 bases). This CDR3 is built from 17 residues. Trimming cost V 6 bases and J 7 bases, with 27 bases left between them. The germline gives CDR1 MNHNS, CDR2 SASEGT. This CDR3 is CASSDPPTGGWGLGYTF. Written as DNA, the CDR3 is TGTGCCAGCAGCGACCCCCCCACCGGGGGATGGGGCCTTGGCTACACCTTC.

This clonotype was found a few times. The chain couples TRBV6-1 to TRBJ2-3, with 8 bases aligning to TRBD1. The CDR3 totals 16 residues. In germline, CDR1 is MNHNS, CDR2 SASEGT. Trimming took 1 base from V and 2 from J; bases not matched to a gene: 5. The CDR3 sequence: CASSEGQGPYTDTQYF. CDR3 DNA sequence: TGTGCCAGCAGTGAAGGACAGGGGCCTTACACAGATACGCAGTATTTT.

This sequence joins TRBV28 and TRBJ2-7; D gene uncertain. CDR3 length: 14 amino acids. Deletions cut 3 bases from V and 0 bases from J, with 9 bases between. CDR1 is MDHEN, CDR2 SYDVKM, per germline. This CDR3 reads CASSLTGPSYEQYF. The CDR3 DNA is TGTGCCAGCAGTTTGACGGGCCCCTCCTACGAGCAGTACTTC.

The J gene is TRBJ2-1, the V gene TRBV20-1; 7 bases are shared with TRBD2. The germline CDR1 and CDR2 sequences are DFQATT and SNEGSKA (reference sequence). V shed 7 bases, J shed 6 bases, and the junction held 12 bases outside the gene matches. The CDR3 totals 14 residues. The CDR3 loop reads CSVRSSGALNEQFF. The CDR3 region has the DNA TGCAGTGTTAGGTCCAGCGGGGCACTCAATGAGCAGTTCTTC.

Relative to its sample, this clonotype is medium-sized (0.01 to 0.1%). The V call is TRBV7-2, the J call TRBJ2-1; 7 bases line up with TRBD2. CDR3 size: 16 residues. The J segment lost 3 bases and the V segment lost 3 bases, leaving 8 bases of the junction unmatched. The germline V gene has CDR1 SGHTA and CDR2 FQGNSA. CDR3 in DNA: TGTGCCAGCAGCTTGCGGGGGACCTACGGCTACAATGAGCAGTTCTTC. Its protein is CASSLRGTYGYNEQFF.

The V gene is TRBV28, the J gene TRBJ1-5, with a tentative D call TRBD1 (6 bases). Germline loops: CDR1 MDHEN, CDR2 SYDVKM. The CDR3 is 17 residues long. With 10 bases removed from V and 0 bases from J, the gap between germline ends came to 22 bases. CDR3 sequence: CATNGDNSPYSNQPQHF. As DNA, the CDR3 is TGTGCCACCAACGGGGACAATTCTCCTTATAGCAATCAGCCCCAGCATTTT.

By share, this clonotype ranks as medium-sized. V gene TRBV6-1 combines with J gene TRBJ2-7, with TRBD1 matching over 12 bases. The V segment lost 6 bases and the J segment 5 bases; nucleotides outside the gene matches: 8. The CDR3 is made up of 15 amino acids. CDR1 is MNHNS and CDR2 is SASEGT in the germline V gene. The CDR3, as DNA: TGTGCCAGCAGCACAACGGGACAGGGGGCCCACGAGCAGTACTTC. It specifies CASSTTGQGAHEQYF.

The CDR3 is CASSPPGGQETQYF. The CDR3 DNA reads TGTGCCAGCAGCCCCCCGGGGGGCCAAGAGACCCAGTACTTC. This chain uses TRBV5-4 with TRBJ2-5; 7 bases agree with TRBD2. The germline V gene has CDR1 SGHNT and CDR2 YYREEE (reference sequence). This CDR3 contains 14 residues. V gave up 4 bases and J gave up 1 base; unmatched junction bases: 4.